This T cell receptor beta chain was found in a study of T cell responses to AZD1222 COVID-19 vaccine. Study-level background: Some second doses came at about 4 weeks and others at about 12 weeks; these were pooled. General study findings and limits: Of the AZD1222 recipients, only five to seven were seropositive at baseline. Vaccine-related CD4 TCRs covered spike, predominating at 160-218 and 743-854. Per reports, nearly half of all spike-specific TCRs target regions that are unmutated in variants.

The CDR3 length is 15 residues. Germline V lookup: CDR1 MNHEY, CDR2 SVGAGI. The ends were cut back, 4 bases at V and 13 bases at J, with 20 bases in the middle. Repertoires were generated with immunoSEQ multiplex PCR, while TCRdb's copy carries only in-frame clones and drops some. Here the sample spans some 95,000 clones, around 85% being singletons. On this clone itself: Its antigen is as yet unknown.

This sequence joins TRBV6-5 and TRBJ1-6, with a weak D call TRBD1 (5 bases). The source material was peripheral blood, sampled on day 0 of AZD1222 vaccination. The TCR was taken from an adult in good health. The CDR3 loop reads CASSSDNDGVSPLHF. DNA for the CDR3: TGTGCCAGCAGTTCGGACAACGACGGGGTGTCGCCCCTCCACTTT.